The clone carrying this T cell receptor (beta chain) was counted between two and nine times. Its antigen is not identified. The record originates from a study of T cell repertoires in cytomegalovirus infection. Study observations and caveats: HLA-C-restricted CMV clonotypes gave the most frequent clonotype in two of eight donors. Summed frequency of public TCR beta families distinguished CMV carriers with the relevant HLA.

V lost 6 bases and J 3 bases, leaving 15 bases between the germline ends. This CDR3 is built from 14 residues. Germline V lookup: CDR1 SQVTM, CDR2 ANQGSEA. TCRdb reprocessed the reads via MiXCR and lists one record per CDR3 protein. The repertoire holds 170,000 or so distinct CDR3 sequences, with approximately 15% as singletons. The chain combines TRBV29-1 with TRBJ2-1; perhaps TRBD2 as D (6 bases). Sample: PBMCs. The origin of this receptor is a human donor in good health (CMV status not recorded). Some clones in this sample may be carry-over from other donors' samples. The CDR3 reads CSVAEPGLYNEQFF. In DNA form, the CDR3 reads TGCAGCGTCGCCGAACCGGGACTCTACAATGAGCAGTTCTTC.